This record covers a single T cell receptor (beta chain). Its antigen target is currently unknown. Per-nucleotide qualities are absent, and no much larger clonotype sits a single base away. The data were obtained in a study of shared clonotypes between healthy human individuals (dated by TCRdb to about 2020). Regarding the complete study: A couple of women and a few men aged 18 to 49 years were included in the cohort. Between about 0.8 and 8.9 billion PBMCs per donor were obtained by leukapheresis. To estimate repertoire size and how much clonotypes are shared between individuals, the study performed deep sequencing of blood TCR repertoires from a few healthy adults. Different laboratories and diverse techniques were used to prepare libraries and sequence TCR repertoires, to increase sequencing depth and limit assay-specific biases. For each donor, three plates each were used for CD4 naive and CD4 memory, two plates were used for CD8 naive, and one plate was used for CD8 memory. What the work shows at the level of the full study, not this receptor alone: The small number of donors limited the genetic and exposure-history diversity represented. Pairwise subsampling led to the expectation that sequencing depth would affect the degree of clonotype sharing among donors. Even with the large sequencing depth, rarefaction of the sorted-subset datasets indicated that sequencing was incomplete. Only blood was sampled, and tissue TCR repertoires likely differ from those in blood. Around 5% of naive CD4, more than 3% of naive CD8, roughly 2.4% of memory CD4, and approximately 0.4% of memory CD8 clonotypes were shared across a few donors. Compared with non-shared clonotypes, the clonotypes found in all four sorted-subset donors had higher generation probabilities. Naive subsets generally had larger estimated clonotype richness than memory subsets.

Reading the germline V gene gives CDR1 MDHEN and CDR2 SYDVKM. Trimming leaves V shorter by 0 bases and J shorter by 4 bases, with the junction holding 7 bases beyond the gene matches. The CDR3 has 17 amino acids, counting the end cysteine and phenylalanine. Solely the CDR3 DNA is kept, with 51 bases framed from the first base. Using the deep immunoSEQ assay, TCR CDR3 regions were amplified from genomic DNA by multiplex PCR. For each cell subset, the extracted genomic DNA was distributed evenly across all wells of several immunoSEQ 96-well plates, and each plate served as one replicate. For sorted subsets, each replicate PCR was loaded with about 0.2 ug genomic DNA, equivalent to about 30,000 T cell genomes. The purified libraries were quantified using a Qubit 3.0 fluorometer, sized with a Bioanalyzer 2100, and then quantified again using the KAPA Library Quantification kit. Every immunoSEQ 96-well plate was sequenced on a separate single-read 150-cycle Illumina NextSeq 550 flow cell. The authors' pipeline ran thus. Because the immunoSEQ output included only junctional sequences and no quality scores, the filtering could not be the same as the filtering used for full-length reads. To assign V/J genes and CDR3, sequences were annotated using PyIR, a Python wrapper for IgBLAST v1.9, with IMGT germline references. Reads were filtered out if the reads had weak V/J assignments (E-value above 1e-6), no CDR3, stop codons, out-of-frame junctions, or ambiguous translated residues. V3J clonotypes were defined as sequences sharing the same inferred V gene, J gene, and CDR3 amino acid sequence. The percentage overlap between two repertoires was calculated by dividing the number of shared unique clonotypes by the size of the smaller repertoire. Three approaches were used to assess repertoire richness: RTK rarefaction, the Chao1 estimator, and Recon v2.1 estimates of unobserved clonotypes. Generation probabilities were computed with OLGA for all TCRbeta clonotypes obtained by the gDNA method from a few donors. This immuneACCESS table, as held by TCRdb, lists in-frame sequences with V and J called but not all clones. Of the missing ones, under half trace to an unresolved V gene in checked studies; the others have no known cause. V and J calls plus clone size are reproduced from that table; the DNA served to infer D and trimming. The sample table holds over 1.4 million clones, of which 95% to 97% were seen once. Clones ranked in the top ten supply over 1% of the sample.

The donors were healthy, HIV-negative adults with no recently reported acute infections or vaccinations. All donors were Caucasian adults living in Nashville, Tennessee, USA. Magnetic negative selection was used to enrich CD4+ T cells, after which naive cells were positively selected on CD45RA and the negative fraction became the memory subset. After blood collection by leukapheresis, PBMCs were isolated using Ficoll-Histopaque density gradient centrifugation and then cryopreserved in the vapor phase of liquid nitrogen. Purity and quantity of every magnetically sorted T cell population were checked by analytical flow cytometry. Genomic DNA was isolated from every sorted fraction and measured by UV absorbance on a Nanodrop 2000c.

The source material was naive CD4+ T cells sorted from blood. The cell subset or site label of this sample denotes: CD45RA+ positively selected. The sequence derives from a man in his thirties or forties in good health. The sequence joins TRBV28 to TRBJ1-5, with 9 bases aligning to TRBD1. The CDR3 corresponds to CASSLWSGTGRNQPQHF. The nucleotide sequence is TGTGCCAGCAGTTTATGGTCCGGGACAGGGAGGAATCAGCCCCAGCATTTT. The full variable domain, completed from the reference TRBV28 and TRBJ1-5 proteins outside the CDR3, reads DVKVTQSSRYLVKRTGEKVFLECVQDMDHENMFWYRQDPGLGLRLIYFSYDVKMKEKGDIPEGYSVSREKKERFSLILESASTNQTSMYLCASSLWSGTGRNQPQHFGDGTRLSIL.